This TCR beta chain was identified in a study of blood T cell repertoires in COVID-19. Germline values: CDR1 SGHNT, CDR2 YYREEE (reference sequence). Trimming took 6 bases from V and 5 from J; bases not matched to a gene: 5. The CDR3 is made up of 14 amino acids. Clones were read by immunoSEQ multiplex PCR, and TCRdb kept only the in-frame ones, dropping some. The profile shows 70,000 to 90,000 clones, roughly 77% of them singletons. The receptor was derived from a human donor in a cohort sampled during active COVID-19. The sample consisted of peripheral blood. The V gene is TRBV5-4, the J gene TRBJ2-3; TRBD2 agrees at 11 bases. CDR3 amino acids: CASTLAGDEDTQYF. In nucleotides, the CDR3 is TGTGCCAGCACACTAGCGGGAGATGAAGATACGCAGTATTTT. The full variable domain, completed using reference TRBV5-4 and TRBJ2-3, is ETGVTQSPTHLIKTRGQQVTLRCSSQSGHNTVSWYQQALGQGPQFIFQYYREEENGRGNFPPRFSGLQFPNYSSELNVNALELDDSALYLCASTLAGDEDTQYFGPGTRLTVL.